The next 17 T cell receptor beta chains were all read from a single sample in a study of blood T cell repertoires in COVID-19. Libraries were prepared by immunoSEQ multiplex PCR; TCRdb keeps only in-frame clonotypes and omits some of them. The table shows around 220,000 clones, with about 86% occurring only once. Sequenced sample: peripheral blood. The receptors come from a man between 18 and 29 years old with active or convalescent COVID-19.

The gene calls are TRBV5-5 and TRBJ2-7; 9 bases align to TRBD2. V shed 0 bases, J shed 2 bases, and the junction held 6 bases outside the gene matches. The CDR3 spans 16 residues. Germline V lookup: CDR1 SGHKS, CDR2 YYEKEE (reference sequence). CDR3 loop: CASSLAVLAGPYEQYF. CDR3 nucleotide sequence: TGTGCCAGCAGCTTGGCCGTACTAGCGGGCCCCTACGAGCAGTACTTC.

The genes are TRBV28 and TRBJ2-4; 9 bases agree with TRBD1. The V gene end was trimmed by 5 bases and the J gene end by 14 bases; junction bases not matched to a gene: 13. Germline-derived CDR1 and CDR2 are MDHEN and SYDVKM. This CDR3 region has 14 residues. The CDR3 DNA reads TGTGCCAGCAGTCCCCCCTTGATACAGGGGGCAGAGTACTTC. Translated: CASSPPLIQGAEYF.

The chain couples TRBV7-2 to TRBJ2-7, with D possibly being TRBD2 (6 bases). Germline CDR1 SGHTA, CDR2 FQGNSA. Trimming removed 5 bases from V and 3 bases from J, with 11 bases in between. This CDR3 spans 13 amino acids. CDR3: CASSLRTNYEQYF. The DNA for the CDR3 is TGTGCCAGCAGCCTCAGGACTAACTACGAGCAGTACTTC.

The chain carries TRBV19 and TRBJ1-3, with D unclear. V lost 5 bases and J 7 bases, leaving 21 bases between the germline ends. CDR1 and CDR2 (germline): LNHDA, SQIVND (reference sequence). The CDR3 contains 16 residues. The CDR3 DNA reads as TGTGCCAGTAGTCTACGGTGGAGGGTTGGTGGGAACACCATATATTTT. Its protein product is CASSLRWRVGGNTIYF.

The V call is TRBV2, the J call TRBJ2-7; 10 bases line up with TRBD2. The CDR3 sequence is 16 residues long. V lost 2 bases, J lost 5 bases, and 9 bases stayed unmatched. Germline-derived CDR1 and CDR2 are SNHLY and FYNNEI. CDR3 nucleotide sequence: TGTGCCAGCAGTGAACTAGCGGGAGATGTATTCGACGAGCAGTACTTC. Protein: CASSELAGDVFDEQYF. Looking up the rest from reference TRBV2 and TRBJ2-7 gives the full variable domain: EPEVTQTPSHQVTQMGQEVILRCVPISNHLYFYWYRQILGQKVEFLVSFYNNEISEKSEIFDDQFSVERPDGSNFTLKIRSTKLEDSAMYFCASSELAGDVFDEQYFGPGTRLTVT.

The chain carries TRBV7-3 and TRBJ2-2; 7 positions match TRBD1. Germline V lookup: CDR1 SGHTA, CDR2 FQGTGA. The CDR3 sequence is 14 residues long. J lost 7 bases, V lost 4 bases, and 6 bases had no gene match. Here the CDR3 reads CASSSTGAGGELFF. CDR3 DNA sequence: TGTGCCAGCAGCTCTACAGGGGCGGGCGGGGAGCTGTTTTTT.

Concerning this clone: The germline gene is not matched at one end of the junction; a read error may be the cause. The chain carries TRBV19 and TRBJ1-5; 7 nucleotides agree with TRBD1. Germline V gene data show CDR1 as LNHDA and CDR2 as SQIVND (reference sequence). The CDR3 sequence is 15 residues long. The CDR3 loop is CACSGTAQPNQPQHF. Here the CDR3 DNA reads TGTGCCTGTAGTGGGACAGCTCAGCCCAATCAGCCCCAGCATTTT.

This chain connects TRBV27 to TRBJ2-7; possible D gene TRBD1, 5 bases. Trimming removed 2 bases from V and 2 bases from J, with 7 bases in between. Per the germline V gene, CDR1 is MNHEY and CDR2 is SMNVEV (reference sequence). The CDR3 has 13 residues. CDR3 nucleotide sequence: TGTGCCAGCAGTTTAGGGGCCCCCTACGAGCAGTACTTC. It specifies CASSLGAPYEQYF.

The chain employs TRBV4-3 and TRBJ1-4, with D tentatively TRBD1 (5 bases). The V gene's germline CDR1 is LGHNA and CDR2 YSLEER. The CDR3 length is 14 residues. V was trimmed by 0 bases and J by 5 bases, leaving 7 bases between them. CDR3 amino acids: CASSQEEGNEKLFF. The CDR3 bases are TGCGCCAGCAGCCAAGAGGAGGGGAATGAAAAACTGTTTTTT.

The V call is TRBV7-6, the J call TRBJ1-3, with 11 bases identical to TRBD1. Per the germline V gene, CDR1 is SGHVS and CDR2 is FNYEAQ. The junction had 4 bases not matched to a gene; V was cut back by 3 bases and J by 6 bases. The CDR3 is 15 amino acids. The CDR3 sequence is CASSLGTGGENTIYF. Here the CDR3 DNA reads TGTGCCAGCAGCTTGGGGACAGGGGGGGAAAACACCATATATTTT.

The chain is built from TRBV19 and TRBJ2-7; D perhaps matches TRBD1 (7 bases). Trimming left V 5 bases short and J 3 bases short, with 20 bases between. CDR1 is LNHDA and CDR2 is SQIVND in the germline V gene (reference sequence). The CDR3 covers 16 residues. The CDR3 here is CASSPTLDQGGYEQYF. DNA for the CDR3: TGTGCCAGTAGTCCAACCCTGGACCAGGGGGGCTACGAGCAGTACTTC. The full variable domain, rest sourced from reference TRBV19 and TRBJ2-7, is DGGITQSPKYLFRKEGQNVTLSCEQNLNHDAMYWYRQDPGQGLRLIYYSQIVNDFQKGDIAEGYSVSREKKESFPLTVTSAQKNPTAFYLCASSPTLDQGGYEQYFGPGTRLTVT.

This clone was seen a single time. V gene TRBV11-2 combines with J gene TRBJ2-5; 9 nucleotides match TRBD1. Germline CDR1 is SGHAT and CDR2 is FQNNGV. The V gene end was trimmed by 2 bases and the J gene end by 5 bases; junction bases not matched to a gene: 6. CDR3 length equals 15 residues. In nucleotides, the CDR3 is TGTGCCAGCAGCTTAACGGACGGACAGGGGGAGACCCAGTACTTC. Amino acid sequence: CASSLTDGQGETQYF.

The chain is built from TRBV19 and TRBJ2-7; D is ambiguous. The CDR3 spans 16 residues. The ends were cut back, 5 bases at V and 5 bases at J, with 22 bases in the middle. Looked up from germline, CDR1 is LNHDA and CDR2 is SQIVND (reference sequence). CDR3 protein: CASSPSRGRLRNEQYF. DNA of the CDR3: TGTGCCAGTAGTCCAAGCCGAGGTAGGCTAAGGAACGAGCAGTACTTC.

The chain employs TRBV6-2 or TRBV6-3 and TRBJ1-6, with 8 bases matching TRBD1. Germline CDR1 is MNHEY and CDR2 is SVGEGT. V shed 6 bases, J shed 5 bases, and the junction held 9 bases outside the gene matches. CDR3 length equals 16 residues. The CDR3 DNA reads TGTGCCAGCAGCCCCGGTTCAGGGGGCCATAATTCACCCCTCCACTTT. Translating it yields CASSPGSGGHNSPLHF.

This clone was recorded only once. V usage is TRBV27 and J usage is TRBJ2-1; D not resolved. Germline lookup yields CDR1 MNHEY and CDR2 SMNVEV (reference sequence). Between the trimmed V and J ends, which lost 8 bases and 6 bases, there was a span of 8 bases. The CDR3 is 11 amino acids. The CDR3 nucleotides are TGTGCCAGCCAAAATAGCAATGAGCAGTTCTTC. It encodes CASQNSNEQFF.

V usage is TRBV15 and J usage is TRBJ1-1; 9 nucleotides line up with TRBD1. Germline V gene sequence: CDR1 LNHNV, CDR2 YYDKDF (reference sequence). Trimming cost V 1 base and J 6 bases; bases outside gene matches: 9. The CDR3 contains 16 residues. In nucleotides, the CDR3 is TGTGCCACCAGCAGAGGGGGACAGGGAAGAAGCCCTGAAGCTTTCTTT. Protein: CATSRGGQGRSPEAFF. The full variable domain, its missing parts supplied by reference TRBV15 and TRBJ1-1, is DAMVIQNPRYQVTQFGKPVTLSCSQTLNHNVMYWYQQKSSQAPKLLFHYYDKDFNNEADTPDNFQSRRPNTSFCFLDIRSPGLGDTAMYLCATSRGGQGRSPEAFFGQGTRLTVV.

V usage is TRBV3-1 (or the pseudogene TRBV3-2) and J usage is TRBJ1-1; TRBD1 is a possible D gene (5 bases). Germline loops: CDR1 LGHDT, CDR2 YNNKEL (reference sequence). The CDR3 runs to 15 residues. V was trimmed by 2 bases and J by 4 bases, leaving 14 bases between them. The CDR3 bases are TGTGCCAGCAGCCAATCAGGGAATATTGGCACTGAAGCTTTCTTT. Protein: CASSQSGNIGTEAFF.